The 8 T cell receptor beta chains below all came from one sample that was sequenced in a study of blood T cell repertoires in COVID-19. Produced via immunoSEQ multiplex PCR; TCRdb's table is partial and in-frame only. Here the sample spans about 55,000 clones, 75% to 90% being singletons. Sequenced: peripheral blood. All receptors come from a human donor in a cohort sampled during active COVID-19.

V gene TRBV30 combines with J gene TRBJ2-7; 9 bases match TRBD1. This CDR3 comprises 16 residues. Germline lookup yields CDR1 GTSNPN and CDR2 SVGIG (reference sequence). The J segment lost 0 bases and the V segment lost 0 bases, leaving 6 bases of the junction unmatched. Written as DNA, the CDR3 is TGTGCCTGGAGTGTACCGGGACAGGGCAGCTCCTACGAGCAGTACTTC. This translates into CAWSVPGQGSSYEQYF.

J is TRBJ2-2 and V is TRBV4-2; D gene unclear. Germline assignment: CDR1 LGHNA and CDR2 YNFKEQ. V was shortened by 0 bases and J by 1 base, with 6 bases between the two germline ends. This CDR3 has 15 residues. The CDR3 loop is CASSQDPGNTGELFF. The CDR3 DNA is TGTGCCAGCAGCCAAGATCCCGGGAACACCGGGGAGCTGTTTTTT.

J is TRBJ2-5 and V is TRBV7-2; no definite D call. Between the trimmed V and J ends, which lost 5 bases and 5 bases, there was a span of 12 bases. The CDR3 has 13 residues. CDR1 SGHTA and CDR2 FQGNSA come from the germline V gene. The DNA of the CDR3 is TGTGCCAGCAGCCTACTCGGGTGGGAGACCCAGTACTTC. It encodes CASSLLGWETQYF.

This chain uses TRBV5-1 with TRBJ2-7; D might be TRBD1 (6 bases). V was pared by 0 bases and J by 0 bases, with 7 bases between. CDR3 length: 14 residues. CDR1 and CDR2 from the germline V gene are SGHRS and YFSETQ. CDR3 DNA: TGCGCCAGCAGCTTGGGGGACAACTCCTACGAGCAGTACTTC. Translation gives CASSLGDNSYEQYF.

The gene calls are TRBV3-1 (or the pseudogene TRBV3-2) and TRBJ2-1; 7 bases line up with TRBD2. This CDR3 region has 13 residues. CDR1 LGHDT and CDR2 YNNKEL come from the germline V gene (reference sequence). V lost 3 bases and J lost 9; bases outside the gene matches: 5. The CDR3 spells CASSQSLAREQFF. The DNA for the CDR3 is TGTGCCAGCAGCCAGTCACTAGCGCGTGAGCAGTTCTTC.

This CDR3 is CASSFRLAGGEQYF. The CDR3 nucleotides are TGTGCCAGCAGCTTTCGTCTAGCGGGTGGCGAGCAGTACTTC. The rearrangement links TRBV11-2 to TRBJ2-7; 8 bases fit TRBD2. The J segment lost 6 bases and the V segment lost 3 bases, leaving 7 bases of the junction unmatched. Germline CDR1 SGHAT, CDR2 FQNNGV. The CDR3 is 14 residues long.

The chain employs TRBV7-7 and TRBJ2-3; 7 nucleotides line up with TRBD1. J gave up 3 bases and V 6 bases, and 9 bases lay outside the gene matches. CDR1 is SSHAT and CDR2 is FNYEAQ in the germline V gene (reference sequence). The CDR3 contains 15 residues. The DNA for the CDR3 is TGTGCCAGCAGTCTCACAGGGGCGCGAACAGATACGCAGTATTTT. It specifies CASSLTGARTDTQYF.

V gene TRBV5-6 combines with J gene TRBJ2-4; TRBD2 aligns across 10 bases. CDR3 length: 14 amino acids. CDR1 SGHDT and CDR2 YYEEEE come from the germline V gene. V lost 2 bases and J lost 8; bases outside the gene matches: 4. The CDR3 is CASSLSGRGDIQYF. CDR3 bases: TGTGCCAGCAGCTTAAGCGGGAGGGGTGACATTCAGTACTTC.